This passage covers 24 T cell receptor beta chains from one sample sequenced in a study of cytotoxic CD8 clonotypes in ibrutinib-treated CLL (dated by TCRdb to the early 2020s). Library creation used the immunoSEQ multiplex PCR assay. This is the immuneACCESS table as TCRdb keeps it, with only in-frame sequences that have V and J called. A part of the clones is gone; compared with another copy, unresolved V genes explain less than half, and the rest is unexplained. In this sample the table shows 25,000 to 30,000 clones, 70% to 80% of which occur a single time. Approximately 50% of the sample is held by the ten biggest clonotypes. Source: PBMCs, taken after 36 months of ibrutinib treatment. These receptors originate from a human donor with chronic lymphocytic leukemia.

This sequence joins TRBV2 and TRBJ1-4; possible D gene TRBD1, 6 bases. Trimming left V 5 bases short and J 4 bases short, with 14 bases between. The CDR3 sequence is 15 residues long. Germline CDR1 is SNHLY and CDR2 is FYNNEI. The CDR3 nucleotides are TGTGCCAGCAGTCACGGACAGAGCTTTAATGAAAAACTGTTTTTT. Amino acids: CASSHGQSFNEKLFF.

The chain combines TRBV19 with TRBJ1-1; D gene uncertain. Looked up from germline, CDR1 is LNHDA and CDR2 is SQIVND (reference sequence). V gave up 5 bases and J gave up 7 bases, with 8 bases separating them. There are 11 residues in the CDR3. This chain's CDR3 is CASSLWDEAFF. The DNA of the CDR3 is TGTGCCAGTAGTTTATGGGATGAAGCTTTCTTT.

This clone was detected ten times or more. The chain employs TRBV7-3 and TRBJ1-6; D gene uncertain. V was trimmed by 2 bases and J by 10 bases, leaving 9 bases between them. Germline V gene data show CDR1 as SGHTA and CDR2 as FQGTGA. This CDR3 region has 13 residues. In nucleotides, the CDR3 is TGTGCCAGCAGCTTAGGCGAGGGCTCACCCCTCCACTTT. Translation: CASSLGEGSPLHF.

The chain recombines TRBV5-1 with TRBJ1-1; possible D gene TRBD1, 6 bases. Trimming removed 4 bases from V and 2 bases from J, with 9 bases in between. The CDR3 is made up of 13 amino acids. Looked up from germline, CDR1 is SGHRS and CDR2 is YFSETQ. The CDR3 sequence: CASSPGHNTEAFF. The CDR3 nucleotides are TGCGCCAGCAGCCCGGGACATAACACTGAAGCTTTCTTT.

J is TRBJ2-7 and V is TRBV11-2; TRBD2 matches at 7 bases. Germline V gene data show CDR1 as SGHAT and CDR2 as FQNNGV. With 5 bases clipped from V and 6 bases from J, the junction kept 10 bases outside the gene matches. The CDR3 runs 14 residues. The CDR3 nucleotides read TGTGCCAGCAGCCGACCGGGAGGACCTCGCGAGCAGTACTTC. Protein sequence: CASSRPGGPREQYF.

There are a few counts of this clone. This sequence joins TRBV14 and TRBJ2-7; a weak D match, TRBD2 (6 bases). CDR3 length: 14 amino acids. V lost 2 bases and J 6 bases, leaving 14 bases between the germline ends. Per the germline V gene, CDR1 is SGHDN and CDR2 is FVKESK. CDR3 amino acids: CASSQQGLIPEQYF. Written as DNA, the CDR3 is TGTGCCAGCAGCCAACAGGGACTCATACCCGAGCAGTACTTC. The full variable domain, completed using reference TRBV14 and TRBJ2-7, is EAGVTQFPSHSVIEKGQTVTLRCDPISGHDNLYWYRRVMGKEIKFLLHFVKESKQDESGMPNNRFLAERTGGTYSTLKVQPAELEDSGVYFCASSQQGLIPEQYFGPGTRLTVT.

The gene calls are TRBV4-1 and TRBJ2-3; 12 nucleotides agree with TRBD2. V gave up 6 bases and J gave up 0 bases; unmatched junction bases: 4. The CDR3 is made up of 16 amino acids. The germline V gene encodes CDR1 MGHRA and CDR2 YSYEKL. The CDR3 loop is CASSSSGGASTDTQYF. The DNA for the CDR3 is TGCGCCAGCAGTTCTAGCGGGGGGGCCAGCACAGATACGCAGTATTTT.

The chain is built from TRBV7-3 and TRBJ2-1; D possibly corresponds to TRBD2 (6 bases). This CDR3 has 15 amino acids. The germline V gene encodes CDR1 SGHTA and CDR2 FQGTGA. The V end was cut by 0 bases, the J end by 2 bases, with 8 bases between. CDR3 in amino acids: CASSLTGGTYNEQFF. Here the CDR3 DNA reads TGTGCCAGCAGCTTAACGGGGGGAACCTACAATGAGCAGTTCTTC.

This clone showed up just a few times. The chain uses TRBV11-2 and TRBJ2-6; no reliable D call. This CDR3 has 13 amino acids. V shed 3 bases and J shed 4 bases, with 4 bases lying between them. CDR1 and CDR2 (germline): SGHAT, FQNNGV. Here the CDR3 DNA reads TGTGCCAGCAGCTTGGGCGGGGCCAACGTCCTGACTTTC. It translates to CASSLGGANVLTF.

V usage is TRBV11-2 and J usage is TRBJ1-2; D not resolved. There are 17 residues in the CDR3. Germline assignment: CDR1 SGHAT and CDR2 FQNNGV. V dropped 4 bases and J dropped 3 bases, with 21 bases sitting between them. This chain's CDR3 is CASSSWPTDQIYYGYTF. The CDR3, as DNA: TGTGCCAGCAGCTCCTGGCCAACCGACCAGATTTACTATGGCTACACCTTC.

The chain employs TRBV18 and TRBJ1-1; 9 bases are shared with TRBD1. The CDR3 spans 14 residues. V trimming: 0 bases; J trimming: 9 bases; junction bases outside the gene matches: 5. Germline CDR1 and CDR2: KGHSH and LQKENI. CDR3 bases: TGTGCCAGCTCACCACCGCCGGACAGGGGTAAAGCTTTCTTT. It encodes CASSPPPDRGKAFF.

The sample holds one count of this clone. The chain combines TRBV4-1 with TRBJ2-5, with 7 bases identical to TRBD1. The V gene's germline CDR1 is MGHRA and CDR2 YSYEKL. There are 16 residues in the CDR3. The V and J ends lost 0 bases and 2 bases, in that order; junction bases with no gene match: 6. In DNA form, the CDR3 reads TGCGCCAGCAGCCAAGAGAGTGCACAGGGGCAAGAGACCCAGTACTTC. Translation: CASSQESAQGQETQYF.

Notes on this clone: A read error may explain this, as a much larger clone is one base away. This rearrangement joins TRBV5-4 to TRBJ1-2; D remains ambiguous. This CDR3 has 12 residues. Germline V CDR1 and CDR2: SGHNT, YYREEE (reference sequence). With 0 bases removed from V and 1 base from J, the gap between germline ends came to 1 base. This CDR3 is CASSLGNYGYTF. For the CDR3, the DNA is TGTGCCAGCAGCTTGGGTAACTATGGCTACACCTTC.

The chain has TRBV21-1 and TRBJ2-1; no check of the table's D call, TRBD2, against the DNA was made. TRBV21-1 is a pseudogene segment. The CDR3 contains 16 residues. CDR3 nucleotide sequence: TGTGCCAGCAGCAAAGCACCGGGGGGGAGACACAATGAGCAGTTCTTC. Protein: CASSKAPGGRHNEQFF.

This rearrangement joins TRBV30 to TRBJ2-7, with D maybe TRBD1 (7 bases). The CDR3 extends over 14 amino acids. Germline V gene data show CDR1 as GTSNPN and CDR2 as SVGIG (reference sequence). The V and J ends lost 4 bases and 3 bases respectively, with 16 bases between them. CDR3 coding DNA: TGTGCCTGGACCTCGGGGGACAGATTCTACGAGCAGTACTTC. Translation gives CAWTSGDRFYEQYF.

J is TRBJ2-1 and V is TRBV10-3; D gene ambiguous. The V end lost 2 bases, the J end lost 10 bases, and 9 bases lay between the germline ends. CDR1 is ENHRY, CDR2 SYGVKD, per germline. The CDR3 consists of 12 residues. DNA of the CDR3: TGTGCCATCAGTGAGGATTGGACCGAGCAGTTCTTC. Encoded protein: CAISEDWTEQFF.

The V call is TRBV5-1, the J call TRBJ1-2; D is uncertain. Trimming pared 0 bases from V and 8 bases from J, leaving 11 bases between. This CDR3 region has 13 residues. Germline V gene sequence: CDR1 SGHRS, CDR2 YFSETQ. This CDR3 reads CASSLGGSEGYTF. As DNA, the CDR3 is TGCGCCAGCAGCTTGGGAGGGTCAGAAGGCTACACCTTC.

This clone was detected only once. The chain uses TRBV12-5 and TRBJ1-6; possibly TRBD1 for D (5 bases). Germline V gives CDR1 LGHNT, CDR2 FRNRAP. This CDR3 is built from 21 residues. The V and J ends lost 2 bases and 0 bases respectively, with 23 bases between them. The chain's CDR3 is CASGLPPRDQTSSSYNSPLHF. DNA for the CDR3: TGTGCTAGTGGTTTGCCTCCCCGGGACCAAACCTCAAGCTCCTATAATTCACCCCTCCACTTT.

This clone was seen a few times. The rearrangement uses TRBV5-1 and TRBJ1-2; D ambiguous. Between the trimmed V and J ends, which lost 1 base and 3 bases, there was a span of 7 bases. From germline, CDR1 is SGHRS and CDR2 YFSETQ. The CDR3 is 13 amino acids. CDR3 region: CASSLLSDYGYTF. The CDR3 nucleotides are TGCGCCAGCAGCTTGTTATCCGACTATGGCTACACCTTC.

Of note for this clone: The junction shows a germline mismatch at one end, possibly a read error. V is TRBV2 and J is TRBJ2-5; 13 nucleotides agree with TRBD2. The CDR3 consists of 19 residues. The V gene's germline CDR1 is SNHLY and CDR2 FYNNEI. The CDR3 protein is CASREGLAGVLGLQETQYF. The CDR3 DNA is TGTGCCAGCAGGGAAGGACTAGCGGGGGTCTTAGGGCTTCAAGAGACCCAGTACTTC. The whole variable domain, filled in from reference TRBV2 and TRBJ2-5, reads EPEVTQTPSHQVTQMGQEVILRCVPISNHLYFYWYRQILGQKVEFLVSFYNNEISEKSEIFDDQFSVERPDGSNFTLKIRSTKLEDSAMYFCASREGLAGVLGLQETQYFGPGTRLLVL.

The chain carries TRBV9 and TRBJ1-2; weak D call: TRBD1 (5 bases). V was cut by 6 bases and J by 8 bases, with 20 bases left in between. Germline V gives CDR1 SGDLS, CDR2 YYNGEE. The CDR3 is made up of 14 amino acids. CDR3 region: CASTLVGAEGGYTF. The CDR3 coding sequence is TGTGCCAGCACTCTCGTAGGGGCCGAGGGGGGCTACACCTTC.

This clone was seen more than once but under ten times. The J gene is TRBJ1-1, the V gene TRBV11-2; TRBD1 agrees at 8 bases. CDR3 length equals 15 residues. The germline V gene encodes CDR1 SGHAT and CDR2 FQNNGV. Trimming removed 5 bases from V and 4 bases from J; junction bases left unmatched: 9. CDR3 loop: CASSQRQGMRTEAFF. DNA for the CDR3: TGTGCCAGCAGCCAGAGACAGGGGATGCGCACTGAAGCTTTCTTT.

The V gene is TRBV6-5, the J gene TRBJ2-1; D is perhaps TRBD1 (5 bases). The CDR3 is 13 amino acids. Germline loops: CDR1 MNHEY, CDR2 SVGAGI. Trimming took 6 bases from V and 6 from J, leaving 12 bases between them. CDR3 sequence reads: CASRPGHLNEQFF. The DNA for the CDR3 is TGTGCCAGCAGACCCGGACATCTCAATGAGCAGTTCTTC.

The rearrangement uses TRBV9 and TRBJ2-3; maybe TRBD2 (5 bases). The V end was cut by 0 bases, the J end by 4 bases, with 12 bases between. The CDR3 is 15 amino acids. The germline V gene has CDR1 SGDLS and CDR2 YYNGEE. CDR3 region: CASSVGGHNPDTQYF. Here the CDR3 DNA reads TGTGCCAGCAGCGTAGGAGGGCACAACCCAGATACGCAGTATTTT.